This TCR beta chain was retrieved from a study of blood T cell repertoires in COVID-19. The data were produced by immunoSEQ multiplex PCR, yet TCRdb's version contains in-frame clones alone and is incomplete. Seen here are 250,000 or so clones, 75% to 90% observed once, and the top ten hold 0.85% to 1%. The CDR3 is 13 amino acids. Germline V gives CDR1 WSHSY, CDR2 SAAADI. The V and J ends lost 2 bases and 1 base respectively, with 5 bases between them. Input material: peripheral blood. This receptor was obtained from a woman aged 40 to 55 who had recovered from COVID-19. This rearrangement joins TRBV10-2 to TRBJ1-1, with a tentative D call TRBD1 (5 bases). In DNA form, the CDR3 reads TGCGCCAGCAGTGAGACAGGGAACACTGAAGCTTTCTTT. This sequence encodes CASSETGNTEAFF.